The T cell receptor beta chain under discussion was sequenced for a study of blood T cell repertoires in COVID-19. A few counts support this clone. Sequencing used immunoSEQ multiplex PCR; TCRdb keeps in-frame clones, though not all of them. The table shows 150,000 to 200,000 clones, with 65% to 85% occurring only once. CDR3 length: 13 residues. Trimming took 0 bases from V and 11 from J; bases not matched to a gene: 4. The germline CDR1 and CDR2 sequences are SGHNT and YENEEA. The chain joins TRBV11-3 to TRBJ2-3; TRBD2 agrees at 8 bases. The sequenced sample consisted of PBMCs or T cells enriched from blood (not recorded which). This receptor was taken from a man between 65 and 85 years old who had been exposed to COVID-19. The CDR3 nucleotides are TGTGCCAGCAGCTTAGATCGGGCGGGAGGGCAGTATTTT. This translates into CASSLDRAGGQYF.